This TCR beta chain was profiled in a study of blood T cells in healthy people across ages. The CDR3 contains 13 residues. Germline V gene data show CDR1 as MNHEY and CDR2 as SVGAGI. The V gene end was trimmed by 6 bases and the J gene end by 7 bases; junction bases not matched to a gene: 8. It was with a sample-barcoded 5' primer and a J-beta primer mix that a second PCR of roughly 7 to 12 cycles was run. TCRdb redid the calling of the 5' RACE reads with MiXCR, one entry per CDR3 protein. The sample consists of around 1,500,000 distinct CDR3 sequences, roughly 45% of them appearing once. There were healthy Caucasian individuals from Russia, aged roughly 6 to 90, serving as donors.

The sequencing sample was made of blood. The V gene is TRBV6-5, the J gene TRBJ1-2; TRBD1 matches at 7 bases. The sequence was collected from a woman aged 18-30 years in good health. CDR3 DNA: TGTGCCAGCAGACTCGGGACAGAAGGTGGCTACACCTTC. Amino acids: CASRLGTEGGYTF.